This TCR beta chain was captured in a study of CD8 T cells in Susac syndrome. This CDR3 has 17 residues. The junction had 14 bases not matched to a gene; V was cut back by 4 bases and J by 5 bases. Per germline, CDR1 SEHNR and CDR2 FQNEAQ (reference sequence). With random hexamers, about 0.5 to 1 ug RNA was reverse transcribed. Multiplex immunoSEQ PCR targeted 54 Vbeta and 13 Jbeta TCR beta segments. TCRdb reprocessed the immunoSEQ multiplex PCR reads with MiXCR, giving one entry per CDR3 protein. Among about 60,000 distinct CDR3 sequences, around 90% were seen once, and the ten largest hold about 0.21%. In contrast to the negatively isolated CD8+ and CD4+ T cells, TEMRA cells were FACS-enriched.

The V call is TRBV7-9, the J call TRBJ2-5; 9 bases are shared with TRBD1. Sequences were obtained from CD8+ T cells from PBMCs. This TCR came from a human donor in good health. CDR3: CASSSSTGQGVWETQYF. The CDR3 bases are TGTGCCAGCAGCTCTTCCACGGGACAGGGAGTTTGGGAGACCCAGTACTTC. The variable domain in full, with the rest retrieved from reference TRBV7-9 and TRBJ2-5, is DTGVSQNPRHKITKRGQNVTFRCDPISEHNRLYWYRQTLGQGPEFLTYFQNEAQLEKSRLLSDRFSAERPKGSFSTLEIQRTEQGDSAMYLCASSSSTGQGVWETQYFGPGTRLLVL.